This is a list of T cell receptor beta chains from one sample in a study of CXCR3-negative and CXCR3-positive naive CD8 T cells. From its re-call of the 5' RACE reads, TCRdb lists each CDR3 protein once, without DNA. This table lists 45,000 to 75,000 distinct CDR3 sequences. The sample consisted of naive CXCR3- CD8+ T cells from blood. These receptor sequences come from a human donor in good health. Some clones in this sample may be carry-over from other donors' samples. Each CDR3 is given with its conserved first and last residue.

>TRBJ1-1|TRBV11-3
CASSFAGPEAFF
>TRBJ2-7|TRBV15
CATSLSGGIAYEQYF
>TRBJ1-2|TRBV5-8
CASSTGTGGYGYTF
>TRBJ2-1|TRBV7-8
CASSLMVTGQQSSYNEQFF
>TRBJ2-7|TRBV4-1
CASSQVNLVSPLEEQYF
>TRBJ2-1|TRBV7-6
CASSLDGGQWPNYNEQFF
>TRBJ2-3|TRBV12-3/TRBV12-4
CASRRAGVTDTQYF
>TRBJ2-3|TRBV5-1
CASSLGGDIVTDTQYF
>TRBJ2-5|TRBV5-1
CASSSPGLAGGIRETQYF
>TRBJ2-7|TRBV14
CASSRSPYEQYF
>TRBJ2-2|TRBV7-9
CASSPPVGPGELFF
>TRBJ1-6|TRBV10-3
CAISERDSPLHF
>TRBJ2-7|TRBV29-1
CSVEDSDLHTRYEQYF
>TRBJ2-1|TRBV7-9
CASSLGQGSYNEQFF
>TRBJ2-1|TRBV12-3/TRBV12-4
CASSLGPGGYNEQFF
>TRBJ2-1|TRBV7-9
CASSFIAGQEQFF
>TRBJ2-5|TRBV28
CASSRGPGGQETQYF
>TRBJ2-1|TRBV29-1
CSVTASGGADEQFF
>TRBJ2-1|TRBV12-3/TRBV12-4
CASSRTSGTYNEQFF
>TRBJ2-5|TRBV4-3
CASSQLRTEETQYF
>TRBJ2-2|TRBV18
CASSPPQGYLTGELFF
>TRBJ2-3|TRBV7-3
CASSLPAEGAEYTDTQYF
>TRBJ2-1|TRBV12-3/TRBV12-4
CASIPGGLAGILSYNEQFF
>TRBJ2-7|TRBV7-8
CASSPYRDRGPYEQYF
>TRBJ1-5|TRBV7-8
CASSLFNQPQHF
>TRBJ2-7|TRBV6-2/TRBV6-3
CASSYSDRQGTYEQYF
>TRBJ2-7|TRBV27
CASSPAWGGSAYEQYF
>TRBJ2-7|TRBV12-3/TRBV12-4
CASSSSGWGFHEQYF
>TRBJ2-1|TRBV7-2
CASGHIGARVPYNEQFF
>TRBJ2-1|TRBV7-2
CASSPIAGAYNEKFF
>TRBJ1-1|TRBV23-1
CASSQSSPRTGGSYWNTEAFF
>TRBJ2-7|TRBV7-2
CASSWDRGAEQYF
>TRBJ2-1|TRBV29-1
CSVQERPLYNEQFF
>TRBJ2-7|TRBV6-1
CASSEETGGSYEQYF
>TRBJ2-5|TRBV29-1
CSVEEGSGETQYF
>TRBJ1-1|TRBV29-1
CSVAPSRSFTEAFF
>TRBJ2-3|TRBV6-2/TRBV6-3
CASSPPGSTDTQYF
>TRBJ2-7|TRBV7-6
CASSLLGLGDEQYF
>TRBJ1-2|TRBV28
CASSSPRGASYGYTF
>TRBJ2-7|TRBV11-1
CASSLRSSGDATYEQYF
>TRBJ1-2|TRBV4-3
CASSQAQTTGLGDYGYTF
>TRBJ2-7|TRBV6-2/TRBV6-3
CASSSPRTDRGSYEQYF
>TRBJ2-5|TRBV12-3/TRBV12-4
CASSFSLGVAETQYF
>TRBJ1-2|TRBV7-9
CASSFLGANYGYTF
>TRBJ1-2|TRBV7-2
CASSYWTGGQANYGYTF
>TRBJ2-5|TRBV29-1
CSVNPVTGLEETQYF
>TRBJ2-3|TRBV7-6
CASSLQAADTQYF
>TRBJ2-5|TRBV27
CASHSEQGLRETQYF
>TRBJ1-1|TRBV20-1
CSARDFTGEIAEAFF
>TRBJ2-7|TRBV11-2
CASSLGAGFGEQYF
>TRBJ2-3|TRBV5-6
CASSPVAGWADTQYF
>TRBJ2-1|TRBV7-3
CASSLHGGGVYNEQFF
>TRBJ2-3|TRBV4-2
CASSQDIASPDAQYF